This T cell receptor beta chain is from a study of blood T cell repertoires in COVID-19. Study details: Both acute and convalescent COVID-19 samples were obtained from the United States, Italy and Spain.

Libraries were prepared by immunoSEQ multiplex PCR; TCRdb keeps only in-frame clonotypes and omits some of them. Seen here are a few hundred thousand clones, roughly 90% observed once, and the top ten hold 3%. This clone was detected a few times. The sequencing sample was made of peripheral blood. This receptor was taken from a woman in her twenties or thirties with COVID-19, enrolled during active disease.

The CDR3 sequence is CASSPGTSGSGELFF. In DNA form, the CDR3 reads TGTGCCAGCAGCCCAGGGACTAGCGGGTCCGGGGAGCTGTTTTTT. The V gene is TRBV7-9, the J gene TRBJ2-2, with 12 bases lining up with TRBD2. The CDR3 is 15 amino acids. V was pared by 5 bases and J by 6 bases, with 4 bases of the junction left unmatched. CDR1 and CDR2 (germline): SEHNR, FQNEAQ (reference sequence).